This TCR beta chain is drawn from a study of shared clonotypes between healthy human individuals. At deep level, the assay was performed. Genomic DNA from each subset was divided evenly over several immunoSEQ plates. DNA at 150 to 250 ng, tens of thousands of T cell genomes, went into sorted-subset replicate PCRs. The repertoire was sequenced with immunoSEQ multiplex PCR; TCRdb's copy has only in-frame clones and lacks some. The sample shows fewer than 800,000 clones, just over 90% of them seen only once. CD45RO-negative CD8 cells positively selected for CCR7 made up the naive population, which excluded terminally differentiated effector memory CD45RA+ cells. Between the trimmed V and J ends, which lost 3 bases and 5 bases, there was a span of 14 bases. The CDR3 is made up of 15 amino acids. Germline CDR1 SGDLS, CDR2 YYNGEE.

Sequenced: naive CD8+ T cells sorted from blood. The TCR comes from a man younger than 40 in good health. V and J are TRBV9 and TRBJ2-2; possible D gene TRBD2, 6 bases. Here the CDR3 reads CASSESGLLTGELFF. The DNA for the CDR3 is TGTGCCAGCAGCGAGTCGGGACTTCTAACCGGGGAGCTGTTTTTT.